This TCR beta chain emerged from a study of T cell clusters in autoimmune cytopenias. Multiplex touch-down PCR amplified TRB using TRB-A and TRB-B pools in one tube. TCRdb re-called the multiplex PCR reads; one entry per CDR3 protein, DNA not given. This listing includes about 8,400 distinct CDR3 sequences. Its frequency marks this clonotype as medium-sized. TRB amplification used approximately 250 ng of peripheral blood genomic DNA. The CDR3 contains 15 residues. Germline V gives CDR1 WNHNN, CDR2 SYGVQD (reference sequence). This receptor was obtained from a human donor with an autoimmune cytopenia or autoimmune hepatitis (not recorded which). The chain couples TRBV10-1 to TRBJ2-3; TCRdb's D gene call, TRBD2, goes unchecked for lack of DNA. Sample: peripheral blood. The CDR3 here is CASSGAASGTDTQYF.